Shown below are 30 T cell receptor beta chains from a single sample sequenced in a study of T cells after yellow fever vaccination. TCRdb reprocessed the 5' RACE reads with MiXCR, giving one entry per CDR3 protein. This sample has about 320,000 distinct CDR3 sequences, with approximately 4.3% found just once. Sequenced here: PBMCs, sampled 15 days after the yellow fever booster vaccination. These receptors were obtained from a man aged 18 to 30 who received the YFV17D yellow fever vaccine.

This clonotype was found a few times. The chain couples TRBV4-2 to TRBJ2-7; no reliable D call. CDR1 and CDR2 from the germline V gene are LGHNA and YNFKEQ. The CDR3 runs 15 residues. Between the trimmed V and J ends, which lost 1 base and 0 bases, there was a span of 10 bases. CDR3 sequence: CASSQAGGTSYEQYF. CDR3 DNA sequence: TGTGCCAGCAGCCAAGCTGGTGGCACCTCCTACGAGCAGTACTTC.

This clonotype showed up just a few times. The V gene is TRBV25-1, the J gene TRBJ1-4; perhaps TRBD1 as D (6 bases). In germline, CDR1 is MGHDK, CDR2 SYGVNS. This CDR3 is 16 amino acids long. V lost 2 bases to trimming and J lost 7 bases, with 17 bases between them. CDR3 in DNA: TGTGCCAGCAGTGAACTTGCAGGGGAGAGAGGTGAAAAACTGTTTTTT. Amino acid sequence: CASSELAGERGEKLFF.

This clonotype was observed a few times. The V gene is TRBV10-2, the J gene TRBJ1-1, with D unresolved. V lost 5 bases and J 0 bases, leaving 13 bases between the germline ends. Looked up from germline, CDR1 is WSHSY and CDR2 is SAAADI. The CDR3 runs to 15 residues. As DNA, the CDR3 is TGCGCCAGCAGTAGGGCAGATCTCATGAACACTGAAGCTTTCTTT. Protein sequence: CASSRADLMNTEAFF.

The V call is TRBV5-1, the J call TRBJ2-3, with D possibly being TRBD2 (5 bases). The CDR3 is 14 residues long. V lost 3 bases, J lost 2 bases, and 10 bases lay in between. Germline V gives CDR1 SGHRS, CDR2 YFSETQ. CDR3 protein: CASSSGVFTDTQYF. The CDR3 bases are TGCGCCAGCAGCTCCGGGGTTTTCACAGATACGCAGTATTTT.

This clonotype was seen only a few times. The chain recombines TRBV4-1 with TRBJ2-1; D is possibly TRBD1 (6 bases). This CDR3 has 15 amino acids. Trimming took off 4 bases at V and 7 bases at J, with 17 bases between the two ends. CDR1 is MGHRA, CDR2 YSYEKL, per germline. The CDR3 nucleotides read TGCGCCAGCAGCCCGGGACAAAGTGAGGGGAATGAGCAGTTCTTC. This encodes CASSPGQSEGNEQFF.

The chain joins TRBV5-6 to TRBJ1-1, with D unresolved. V dropped 2 bases and J dropped 5 bases, with 7 bases sitting between them. Germline loops: CDR1 SGHDT, CDR2 YYEEEE. The CDR3 loop spans 12 amino acids. CDR3 nucleotides: TGTGCCAGCAGCTTAAGGAGGACTGAAGCTTTCTTT. It translates to CASSLRRTEAFF.

This clonotype was seen many times. CDR3 sequence: CASSLTSKDEQYF. CDR3 DNA sequence: TGTGCCAGCAGCTTAACTTCGAAGGACGAGCAGTACTTC. V and J are TRBV7-3 and TRBJ2-7; no reliable D call. Trimming pared 0 bases from V and 5 bases from J, leaving 8 bases between. The CDR3 sequence is 13 residues long. CDR1 is SGHTA and CDR2 is FQGTGA in the germline V gene.

In its sample, this clonotype was seen many times. V and J are TRBV4-3 and TRBJ1-2, with D possibly being TRBD1 (6 bases). Germline V lookup: CDR1 LGHNA, CDR2 YSLEER. Trimming removed 3 bases from V and 7 bases from J, with 12 bases in between. This CDR3 region has 13 residues. CDR3 residues: CASSHSGELGYTF. The CDR3, as DNA: TGCGCCAGCAGCCACTCAGGGGAACTTGGCTACACCTTC.

In the case of this clonotype: Possible read error: a much larger clone is one base away. The chain has TRBV12-3 or TRBV12-4 and TRBJ1-2; 7 positions agree with TRBD1. The V gene end was trimmed by 6 bases and the J gene end by 10 bases; junction bases not matched to a gene: 11. The CDR3 runs 13 residues. CDR3 sequence: CASRPGQAGVYTF. The DNA for the CDR3 is TGTGCCAGCAGGCCCGGACAGGCCGGCGTCTACACCTTC.

The gene calls are TRBV20-1 and TRBJ1-2; 7 positions agree with TRBD1. The CDR3 extends over 13 amino acids. The V gene's germline CDR1 is DFQATT and CDR2 SNEGSKA (reference sequence). The ends lost 8 bases at V and 2 bases at J; junction bases unmatched: 8. CDR3 loop: CSTKGQRNYGYTF. CDR3 nucleotide sequence: TGCAGTACTAAGGGACAGAGAAACTATGGCTACACCTTC.

Ten or more counts support this clonotype. This rearrangement joins TRBV7-7 to TRBJ2-1; D is perhaps TRBD2 (7 bases). Germline V gene lookup returns CDR1 SSHAT and CDR2 FNYEAQ (reference sequence). This CDR3 is 14 amino acids long. V was clipped by 0 bases and J by 7 bases, with 10 bases between them. The CDR3: CASSLAGGANEQFF. The CDR3 nucleotides are TGTGCCAGCAGCTTAGCGGGGGGGGCGAATGAGCAGTTCTTC.

This clonotype appeared many times. The rearrangement links TRBV7-9 to TRBJ2-2; 10 nucleotides match TRBD1. Germline V gene sequence: CDR1 SEHNR, CDR2 FQNEAQ (reference sequence). The CDR3 runs to 14 residues. V was pared by 4 bases and J by 7 bases, with 3 bases of the junction left unmatched. The CDR3 here is CASSSGQGYGELFF. The CDR3 nucleotides read TGTGCCAGCAGCTCGGGACAGGGGTACGGGGAGCTGTTTTTT.

This clonotype was counted at least ten times. This sequence joins TRBV7-6 and TRBJ1-5; 9 bases agree with TRBD1. V was pared by 1 base and J by 12 bases, with 4 bases of the junction left unmatched. This CDR3 region has 13 residues. Germline values: CDR1 SGHVS, CDR2 FNYEAQ. In nucleotides, the CDR3 is TGTGCCAGCAGCTTAGAAACAGGGGGCAGCCAGCATTTT. This codes for CASSLETGGSQHF. The variable domain in full, completed from reference TRBV7-6 and TRBJ1-5, reads GAGVSQSPRYKVTKRGQDVALRCDPISGHVSLYWYRQALGQGPEFLTYFNYEAQQDKSGLPNDRFSAERPEGSISTLTIQRTEQRDSAMYRCASSLETGGSQHFGDGTRLSIL.

This clonotype was counted many times. This chain joins TRBV20-1 and TRBJ2-3; 9 nucleotides match TRBD1. The CDR3 covers 13 residues. The germline gives CDR1 DFQATT, CDR2 SNEGSKA (reference sequence). Losses at the gene ends were 6 bases for V and 3 bases for J; bases not matched to a gene: 4. CDR3 nucleotides: TGCAGTGCCACGGGACAGGGTACAGATACGCAGTATTTT. Translating gives CSATGQGTDTQYF.

At least ten counts were recorded for this clonotype. The J gene is TRBJ2-3, the V gene TRBV15; the match to TRBD2 covers 10 bases. V lost 2 bases and J lost 9; bases outside the gene matches: 11. Germline CDR1 is LNHNV and CDR2 is YYDKDF (reference sequence). This CDR3 comprises 16 residues. The CDR3 sequence: CATSRLGTSVGRTQYF. The CDR3 nucleotides read TGTGCCACCAGCAGACTTGGGACTAGCGTCGGGAGGACGCAGTATTTT.

This clonotype has a count of ten or more. The rearrangement uses TRBV12-3 or TRBV12-4 and TRBJ2-1; a weak D match, TRBD1 (5 bases). The V gene lost 7 bases and the J gene lost 6 bases, with 13 bases spanning the gap. The CDR3 has 13 amino acids. The CDR3 here is CASKHRSSNEQFF. The DNA of the CDR3 is TGTGCCAGCAAGCACAGGAGCTCCAATGAGCAGTTCTTC.

The chain employs TRBV9 and TRBJ1-6; the D is unclear. The CDR3 runs to 13 residues. The V end lost 4 bases, the J end lost 10 bases, and 12 bases lay between the germline ends. The germline V gene has CDR1 SGDLS and CDR2 YYNGEE. The CDR3 region has the DNA TGTGCCAGCAGCCCGGGTGTACGGTCACCCCTCCACTTT. This codes for CASSPGVRSPLHF. The entire variable domain, with the rest obtained from reference TRBV9 and TRBJ1-6, is as follows: DSGVTQTPKHLITATGQRVTLRCSPRSGDLSVYWYQQSLDQGLQFLIQYYNGEERAKGNILERFSAQQFPDLHSELNLSSLELGDSALYFCASSPGVRSPLHFGNGTRLTVT.

This clonotype came up a few times. The CDR3 loop reads CATHKGQGLSEAFF. For the CDR3, the DNA is TGTGCCACCCACAAGGGACAGGGACTCAGTGAAGCTTTCTTT. The rearrangement joins TRBV10-3 to TRBJ1-1; 9 bases line up with TRBD1. This CDR3 is built from 14 residues. Germline trimming cut 10 bases from V and 7 bases from J; bases unmatched to any gene: 13. From germline, CDR1 is ENHRY and CDR2 SYGVKD.

This clonotype was picked up many times. The CDR3 here is CAISDRDRGNSPLHF. The CDR3 DNA follows: TGTGCCATCAGTGACCGGGACAGGGGGAATTCACCCCTCCACTTT. This chain connects TRBV10-3 to TRBJ1-6, with 11 bases that match TRBD1. This CDR3 region has 15 residues. Germline assignment: CDR1 ENHRY and CDR2 SYGVKD. V lost 3 bases and J lost 7; bases outside the gene matches: 2.

Ten or more counts support this clonotype. This sequence joins TRBV5-1 and TRBJ2-1, with D tentatively TRBD1 or TRBD2 (5 bases each). Trimming took 1 base from V and 2 from J, leaving 13 bases between them. The V gene's germline CDR1 is SGHRS and CDR2 YFSETQ. The length of the CDR3 is 16 residues. This CDR3 is CASSLRLAGTYNEQFF. The CDR3 DNA reads as TGCGCCAGCAGCTTGAGGCTAGCAGGGACCTACAATGAGCAGTTCTTC.

This clonotype was observed a handful of times. The J gene is TRBJ1-1, the V gene TRBV12-5; D is undetermined. CDR1 and CDR2 from the germline V gene are LGHNT and FRNRAP. This CDR3 is built from 15 residues. Trimming left V 6 bases short and J 0 bases short, with 14 bases between. The CDR3 DNA is TGTGCTAGTGGGTCGCTACAGACCATGAACACTGAAGCTTTCTTT. Protein: CASGSLQTMNTEAFF. Full variable domain (remainder filled in from reference TRBV12-5 and TRBJ1-1): DARVTQTPRHKVTEMGQEVTMRCQPILGHNTVFWYRQTMMQGLELLAYFRNRAPLDDSGMPKDRFSAEMPDATLATLKIQPSEPRDSAVYFCASGSLQTMNTEAFFGQGTRLTVV.

The DNA of the CDR3 is TGTGCCAGCATCGAAGGCTACGAGCAGTACTTC. Its translation: CASIEGYEQYF. The chain recombines TRBV6-5 with TRBJ2-7; D call uncertain. Germline V gene sequence: CDR1 MNHEY, CDR2 SVGAGI. The CDR3 runs to 11 residues. Between the trimmed V and J ends, which lost 7 bases and 3 bases, there was a span of 7 bases.

The J gene is TRBJ2-1, the V gene TRBV11-2; no reliable D call. CDR1 is SGHAT, CDR2 FQNNGV, per germline. The ends were cut back, 4 bases at V and 1 base at J, with 14 bases in the middle. CDR3 length equals 16 residues. CDR3 nucleotide sequence: TGTGCCAGCAGCTGGGGTAAAGGACGTTCCTACAATGAGCAGTTCTTC. It yields the protein CASSWGKGRSYNEQFF.

This clonotype has more than one count but fewer than ten. The CDR3 region has the DNA TGCAGTGCCCGGGAATACACTGAAGCTTTCTTT. It codes for CSAREYTEAFF. The rearrangement links TRBV20-1 to TRBJ1-1; unclear D gene. The V end was cut by 6 bases, the J end by 3 bases, with 8 bases between. CDR1 and CDR2 (germline): DFQATT, SNEGSKA (reference sequence). The CDR3 contains 11 residues.

This clonotype was seen many times. The junction and the germline gene differ at one end; a read error may be behind it. The J gene is TRBJ2-5, the V gene TRBV28, with a weak D call TRBD2 (6 bases). This CDR3 contains 16 residues. CDR1 and CDR2 from the germline V gene are MDHEN and SYDVKM. The CDR3 DNA sequence: TGTGCCAGCAGTTTGGTTGGCGGGGTGCGCGAAGAAACCCAGTACTTC. Translating gives CASSLVGGVREETQYF.

In this sample, this clonotype turned up a few times. The CDR3 spells CASSVKGGNTEAFF. The DNA of the CDR3 is TGTGCCAGCAGTGTTAAGGGGGGGAACACTGAAGCTTTCTTT. The chain has TRBV2 and TRBJ1-1; tentatively, D is TRBD1 (6 bases). V lost 4 bases, J lost 1 base, and 10 bases lay in between. In germline, CDR1 is SNHLY, CDR2 FYNNEI. The CDR3 consists of 14 residues.

The CDR3 sequence: CASSWNRGPGELFF. CDR3 sequence (DNA): TGTGCCAGCAGTTGGAACAGGGGCCCCGGGGAGCTGTTTTTT. The chain carries TRBV27 and TRBJ2-2, with 7 bases lining up with TRBD1. The V gene's germline CDR1 is MNHEY and CDR2 SMNVEV (reference sequence). The V segment lost 4 bases and the J segment 6 bases; nucleotides outside the gene matches: 5. The CDR3 length is 14 residues.

This clonotype was seen more than once but under ten times. The CDR3, as DNA: TGTGCCAGCAGTTTAATCGCTACTTCACCCCTCCACTTT. This codes for CASSLIATSPLHF. The gene calls are TRBV12-3 or TRBV12-4 and TRBJ1-6; D remains ambiguous. Trimming left V 2 bases short and J 9 bases short, with 8 bases between. This CDR3 comprises 13 residues.

The genes are TRBV19 and TRBJ1-2, with TRBD1 identical over 10 bases. The CDR3 runs 16 residues. V dropped 9 bases and J dropped 4; count of bases not matched to a gene: 14. Germline assignment: CDR1 LNHDA and CDR2 SQIVND (reference sequence). This CDR3 reads CARSGQGSPSGYGYTF. Here the CDR3 DNA reads TGTGCCAGGTCGGGACAGGGGTCTCCCTCGGGCTATGGCTACACCTTC.

The table lists this clonotype with many counts. The rearrangement uses TRBV4-3 and TRBJ2-2; the match to TRBD2 covers 10 bases. V lost 3 bases, J lost 5 bases, and 6 bases stayed unmatched. Germline-derived CDR1 and CDR2 are LGHNA and YSLEER. The CDR3 is 16 amino acids. This CDR3 is CASSQQRGGPTGELFF. DNA for the CDR3: TGCGCCAGCAGCCAGCAGCGGGGGGGCCCGACCGGGGAGCTGTTTTTT.